This T cell receptor (beta chain) was documented in a study of cytomegalovirus exposure and HLA in healthy donors. This clone was observed a few times. No antigen is known for it. The PCR was carried out with 60 Vbeta primers and 13 Jbeta primers. Libraries were prepared by immunoSEQ multiplex PCR; TCRdb keeps only in-frame clonotypes and omits some of them. The sample lists about 59,000 clones, around 83% occurring once. V dropped 5 bases and J dropped 12; count of bases not matched to a gene: 11. CDR1 is SGHRS, CDR2 YFSETQ, per germline. The CDR3 runs to 14 residues. Study-wide findings and caveats: Fewer N-insertions than the roughly 670-donor mean were reportedly shown by an Asian-associated ancestry cluster in a later analysis. In a later analysis, specific HLA alleles were associated with about 18,000 TCR beta sequences at a 0.05 false discovery rate.

The genes are TRBV5-1 and TRBJ1-1; 12 bases map to TRBD1. The receptor's source is a human donor in good health. The sequenced material came from PBMCs. The CDR3 spells CASSPDRDRGQTFF. For the CDR3, the DNA is TGCGCCAGCAGTCCAGACCGGGACAGGGGGCAAACTTTCTTT.